This T cell receptor (beta chain) was recorded in a study of PD-1 blockade in classical Hodgkin lymphoma. Study-level findings and limits: While CD8+ TCR diversity did not rise significantly by C4D1, CD4+ TCR diversity did. When set against healthy donors, newly diagnosed patients were reported to show lower baseline TCR diversity.

Measured with immunoSEQ multiplex PCR; TCRdb has only the in-frame clones, and not every one. Seen here are some 2,900 clones, about four fifths observed once, and the top ten hold around 22%. Note on this clone: Its antigen remains unknown.

From germline, CDR1 is SGHTA and CDR2 FQGNSA. The V gene lost 6 bases and the J gene lost 5 bases, with 17 bases spanning the gap. CDR3 length: 14 residues. Time point defined: cycle 4 day 1 (C4D1), after six to seven weeks of nivolumab. Each patient's relapse followed autologous stem cell transplantation, and brentuximab vedotin exposure varied. Investigators obtained CD8+ T cells from thawed PBMCs by magnetic negative selection. The chain is built from TRBV7-2 and TRBJ2-7, with TRBD2 as a possible D gene (5 bases). This specimen consisted of CD8+ T cells from blood, obtained before the fourth cycle of nivolumab. The TCR comes from a human donor with classical Hodgkin lymphoma. CDR3 residues: CASSIREGPHEQYF. CDR3 nucleotide sequence: TGTGCCAGCAGTATTAGAGAGGGTCCCCACGAGCAGTACTTC.